This TCR beta chain was sequenced in a study of blood T cell repertoires in COVID-19. As for the study in general: Acute-phase and convalescent COVID-19 samples originated in the United States, Italy and Spain. The analysed material was cDNA or gDNA that came from T cells, B-cell-depleted T cells, or PBMCs.

Original processing notes: By means of reference gene primer amplification, nucleated cell counts were estimated. This table comes from immunoSEQ multiplex PCR, and its TCRdb copy is limited to in-frame clones, with some not included. V, J and clone size are taken as reported in that table, and D and trimming were inferred from the DNA itself. Of approximately 75,000 clones listed, 65% to 90% are singletons. In germline, CDR1 is SQVTM, CDR2 ANQGSEA. The CDR3 runs 11 residues. V shed 1 base and J shed 6 bases, with 3 bases lying between them. The sample was peripheral blood. This clonotype was sampled from a woman aged 45-65 years with acute or convalescent COVID-19. The V call is TRBV29-1, the J call TRBJ2-2; no firm D call. As DNA, the CDR3 is TGCAGCGTTGAAGCTCCCGGGGAGCTGTTTTTT. It codes for CSVEAPGELFF.